A selection of T cell receptor beta chains follows, all from one sample in a study of OX40 agonist ivuxolimab in advanced cancers. TCRdb's copy holds only in-frame clones and misses some; the assay was immunoSEQ multiplex PCR. The sample includes almost 70,000 clones, 86% of them seen just once. The sample was CD4+ or CD8+ T cells sorted from blood, taken in a trial of the OX40 agonist ivuxolimab. The receptors derive from an adult with an advanced solid tumor such as melanoma, head and neck, liver or kidney cancer. Both conserved end residues are part of each CDR3. A D gene is named only where the DNA matches it firmly. Clone size appears in some rows only: once, few, many, or a class for an expanded clone.

D	V	J	size	DNA	CDR3
NA	TRBV20-1	TRBJ1-2	NA	TGTGGGCTTCAGGGGGGCTACACCTTC	CGLQGGYTF
NA	TRBV5-1	TRBJ2-3	NA	TGCGCCAGCAGCTTGGGCGACAGACGCACAGATACGCAGTATTTT	CASSLGDRRTDTQYF
TRBD1	TRBV4-2	TRBJ2-7	NA	TGTGCCAGCAGCCAAGAGTGGGGACAGGGAGGCTACGAGCAGTACTTC	CASSQEWGQGGYEQYF
NA	TRBV4-1	TRBJ1-2	once	TGCGCCAGCAGCCCCTCCAATGATGTTGGGGGGAGGTATGGCTACACCTTC	CASSPSNDVGGRYGYTF
NA	TRBV28	TRBJ1-1	NA	TGTGCCAGCAGTCTCCCGAAGGGTTCGGCTTTCTTT	CASSLPKGSAFF
TRBD1	TRBV7-6	TRBJ2-7	NA	TGTGCCAGCAGCTTAGGACAGGGGACCTACGAGCAGTACTTC	CASSLGQGTYEQYF
NA	TRBV20-1	TRBJ2-3	NA	TGCAGTGCTAGCTACGAGGGTACGCAGTATTTT	CSASYEGTQYF
TRBD1	TRBV7-7	TRBJ2-5	NA	TGTGCCAGCAGCCTGACAGGGAAGGAAGAGACCCAGTACTTC	CASSLTGKEETQYF
NA	TRBV9	TRBJ2-7	NA	TGTGCCAGCAGCGTAGAAACAGGCAGCTCCTACGAGCAGTACTTC	CASSVETGSSYEQYF
TRBD1	TRBV19	TRBJ2-2	NA	TGTGCCACAAACAGGGGAAACACCGGGGAGCTGTTTTTT	CATNRGNTGELFF
NA	TRBV5-6	TRBJ2-7	NA	TGTGCCAGCAGCTTGGACCCCCAGGGACGGGACGAGCAGTACTTC	CASSLDPQGRDEQYF
NA	TRBV4-1	TRBJ2-1	NA	TGCGCCAGCAGCCATTCCGGGACATACTCCAATGAGCAGTTCTTC	CASSHSGTYSNEQFF
TRBD1	TRBV9	TRBJ1-3	NA	TGTGCCAGCAGCGTAGGAGGGGACAGGGGGCTACGAAACACCATATATTTT	CASSVGGDRGLRNTIYF
NA	TRBV12-5	TRBJ2-1	NA	TGTGCTAGTGGTTTGGGGTTGGCGGGGGCCAACAATGAGCAGTTCTTC	CASGLGLAGANNEQFF
NA	TRBV18	TRBJ1-6	NA	TGTGCCAGCTCACCACAGGGACCCAATTCACCCCTCCACTTT	CASSPQGPNSPLHF
NA	TRBV19	TRBJ1-1	medium-sized	TGTGCCAGTAGTATAGATGGGAGGGGGTGGATGAACACTGAAGCTTTCTTT	CASSIDGRGWMNTEAFF
NA	TRBV6-6	TRBJ1-1	NA	TGTGCCACGCACAGGGTGAACACTGAAGCTTTCTTT	CATHRVNTEAFF
TRBD1	TRBV18	TRBJ1-5	few	TGTGCCAGCTCTCGCTCTTGGGACAGCCGCCAGCCCCAGCATTTT	CASSRSWDSRQPQHF
NA	TRBV11-2	TRBJ1-1	once	TGTGCCAGCAGCTTAGGAGCTGTAGCCATGAACACTGAAGCTTTCTTT	CASSLGAVAMNTEAFF
NA	TRBV7-7	TRBJ2-2	NA	TGTGCTAGCAGCTTAGGGACACAGGGTTCCGGGGAGCTGTTTTTT	CASSLGTQGSGELFF
NA	TRBV7-3	TRBJ2-1	NA	TGTGCCAGCAGCTTAACACCCAGCCGTGAGCAGTTCTTC	CASSLTPSREQFF
NA	TRBV7-2	TRBJ2-5	NA	TGTGCCAGCAGGGACCGGGACCGTCGATGGTACTTC	CASRDRDRRWYF
TRBD1	TRBV5-1	TRBJ2-3	NA	TGCGCCAGCAGCTTCGGACAGGGTACAGATACGCAGTATTTT	CASSFGQGTDTQYF
NA	TRBV6-4	TRBJ1-1	NA	TGTGCCAGCAGTGACGAGGTGAACACTGAAGCTTTCTTT	CASSDEVNTEAFF
NA	TRBV5-4	TRBJ1-1	NA	TGTGCCAGCAGCTTGACTGCAGGTGGGGTAGAAGCTTTCTTT	CASSLTAGGVEAFF
NA	TRBV5-4	TRBJ1-1	NA	TGTGCCAGCAGCCCGTCCGGGAGAGTAAGCACTGAAGCTTTCTTT	CASSPSGRVSTEAFF
NA	TRBV25-1	TRBJ2-7	NA	TGTGCCAGCGTCGGACAGCGCTACGAGCAGTACTTC	CASVGQRYEQYF
NA	TRBV5-5	TRBJ1-5	NA	TGTGCCAGCAGCTTGGAAGGAGGGTGGACCAATCAGCCCCAGCATTTT	CASSLEGGWTNQPQHF
NA	TRBV2	TRBJ1-5	medium-sized	TGTGCCAGCAGACTTACCAATCAGCCCCAGCATTTT	CASRLTNQPQHF
NA	TRBV19	TRBJ2-6	NA	TGTGCCAGTAGTATCGGGGGCTCTGGGGCCAACGTCCTGACTTTC	CASSIGGSGANVLTF
NA	TRBV7-9	TRBJ1-1	NA	TGTGCCAGCAGCACACAGGGTGGCACTGAAGCTTTCTTT	CASSTQGGTEAFF
NA	TRBV5-8	TRBJ1-5	NA	TGTGCCAGCAGCCGAAGGTCCGGCAGGGCTTTTAGCAATCAGCCCCAGCATTTT	CASSRRSGRAFSNQPQHF
NA	TRBV18	TRBJ2-7	NA	TGTGCCAGCTCACCCTTGAACGGGGGCGAGCAGTACTTC	CASSPLNGGEQYF
NA	TRBV30	TRBJ1-2	NA	TGTGCCTGGTTCTATACAGGGTTTGGTGGCTACACCTTC	CAWFYTGFGGYTF
TRBD1	TRBV5-1	TRBJ1-4	NA	TGCGCCAGCAGCCCGGGACAGGGGGCGCGTTTGGAAAAACTGTTTTTT	CASSPGQGARLEKLFF
NA	TRBV19	TRBJ2-5	NA	TGTGCCAGTAGTATCCCCGGGGGCTTAGAGACCCAGTACTTC	CASSIPGGLETQYF
TRBD1	TRBV29-1	TRBJ1-1	NA	TGCAGCGTATCCCCTGGACAGGGTGGGGACACTGAAGCTTTCTTT	CSVSPGQGGDTEAFF
NA	TRBV21-1	TRBJ2-1	NA	TGTGCCAGCAGCAAAGTCGGAAGGGTTGAATTCTTC	CASSKVGRVEFF
NA	TRBV28	TRBJ2-7	once	TGTGCCAGCAAAGGTACAGTCTACGAGCAGTACTTC	CASKGTVYEQYF
NA	TRBV6-5	TRBJ2-1	NA	TGTGCCAGCAGTTATAAGGGTTGGGTAGGCAATGAGCAGTTCTTC	CASSYKGWVGNEQFF
NA	TRBV5-4	TRBJ1-1	NA	TGTGCCAGCAGCCTCGACGCGAACACTGAAGCTTTCTTT	CASSLDANTEAFF
TRBD1	TRBV7-2	TRBJ2-1	NA	TGTGCCAGCAGCTTAATGCGAGGGGGCACCCACAATGAGCAGTTCTTC	CASSLMRGGTHNEQFF
NA	TRBV7-7	TRBJ2-5	NA	TGTGCCAGCAGCTTAGTAGACGTTTCAGAGACCCAGTACTTC	CASSLVDVSETQYF
NA	TRBV7-2	TRBJ2-7	NA	TGTGCCAGCAGCTTAGACAGCAAGGACTACGAGCAGTACTTC	CASSLDSKDYEQYF
NA	TRBV7-2	TRBJ2-3	NA	TGTGCCAGCAGCTTAGAAGACCGGGAGCAGTATTTT	CASSLEDREQYF
TRBD1	TRBV19	TRBJ1-4	few	TGTGCCAGTAGTATCGGGGACAGGGAGAATGAAAAACTGTTTTTT	CASSIGDRENEKLFF